This T cell receptor beta chain was found in a study of blood T cell repertoires in COVID-19. Study at large: COVID-19 samples from acute and convalescent phases originated in the United States, Italy and Spain.

Trimming removed 2 bases at V and 8 bases at J, with 18 bases between. CDR1 and CDR2 (germline): LGHDT, YNNKEL (reference sequence). CDR3 length equals 15 residues. Clones were sequenced by immunoSEQ multiplex PCR, and TCRdb holds only the in-frame ones, with some missing. The sample lists fewer than 95,000 clones, 80% to 95% occurring once. The sequenced material came from peripheral blood. The chain links TRBV3-1 (or the pseudogene TRBV3-2) to TRBJ1-2; possibly TRBD1 for D (6 bases). This TCR derives from a woman older than 75 with acute or convalescent COVID-19. The chain's CDR3 is CASSQSGAGGRGYTF. CDR3 nucleotide sequence: TGTGCCAGCAGCCAATCCGGGGCGGGGGGCAGAGGCTACACCTTC.